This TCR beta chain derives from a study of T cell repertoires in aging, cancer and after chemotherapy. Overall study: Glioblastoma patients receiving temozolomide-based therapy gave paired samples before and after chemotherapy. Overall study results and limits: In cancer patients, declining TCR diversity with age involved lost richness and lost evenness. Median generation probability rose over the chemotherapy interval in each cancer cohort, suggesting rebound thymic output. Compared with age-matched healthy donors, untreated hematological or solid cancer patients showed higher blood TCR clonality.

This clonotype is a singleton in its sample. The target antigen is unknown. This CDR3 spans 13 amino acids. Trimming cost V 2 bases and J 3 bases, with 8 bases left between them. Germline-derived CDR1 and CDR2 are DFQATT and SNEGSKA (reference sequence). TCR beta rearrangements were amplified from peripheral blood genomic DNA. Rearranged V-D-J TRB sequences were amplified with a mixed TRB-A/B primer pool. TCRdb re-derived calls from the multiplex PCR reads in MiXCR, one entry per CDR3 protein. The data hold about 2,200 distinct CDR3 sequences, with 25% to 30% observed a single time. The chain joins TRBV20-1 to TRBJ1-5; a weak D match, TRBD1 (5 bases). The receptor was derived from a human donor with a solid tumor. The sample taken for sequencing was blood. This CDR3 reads CSARHGHNQPQHF. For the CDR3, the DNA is TGCAGTGCTAGACATGGACACAATCAGCCCCAGCATTTT.